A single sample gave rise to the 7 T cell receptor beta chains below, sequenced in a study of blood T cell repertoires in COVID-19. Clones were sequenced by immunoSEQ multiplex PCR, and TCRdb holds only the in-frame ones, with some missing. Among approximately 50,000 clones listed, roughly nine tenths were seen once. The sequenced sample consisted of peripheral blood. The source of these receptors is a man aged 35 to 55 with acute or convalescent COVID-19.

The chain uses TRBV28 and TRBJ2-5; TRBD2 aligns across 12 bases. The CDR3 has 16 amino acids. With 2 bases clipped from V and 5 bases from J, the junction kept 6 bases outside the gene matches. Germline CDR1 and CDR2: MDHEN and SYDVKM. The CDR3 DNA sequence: TGTGCCAGCAGTTTAAGACTAGCGGGAGAGAAGGAGACCCAGTACTTC. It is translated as CASSLRLAGEKETQYF.

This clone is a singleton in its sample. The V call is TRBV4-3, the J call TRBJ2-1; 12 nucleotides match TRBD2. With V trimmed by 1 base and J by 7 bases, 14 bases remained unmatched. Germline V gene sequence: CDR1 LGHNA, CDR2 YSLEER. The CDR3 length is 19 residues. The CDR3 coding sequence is TGCGCCAGCAGCCAAGGGTCCCCTCAGACTAGCGGGAGTGCTAATGAGCAGTTCTTC. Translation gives CASSQGSPQTSGSANEQFF.

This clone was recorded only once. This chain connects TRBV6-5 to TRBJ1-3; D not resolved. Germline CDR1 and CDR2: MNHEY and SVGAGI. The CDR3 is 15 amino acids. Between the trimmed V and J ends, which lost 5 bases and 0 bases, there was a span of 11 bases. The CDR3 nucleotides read TGTGCCAGCAGTACCTCGTCGAGCTCTGGAAACACCATATATTTT. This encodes CASSTSSSSGNTIYF.

Here the CDR3 DNA reads TGTGCCACCGAGGGGGACGTACGAACCGGGGAGCTGTTTTTT. Its protein is CATEGDVRTGELFF. The chain employs TRBV18 and TRBJ2-2; tentatively, D is TRBD1 (6 bases). V lost 10 bases to trimming and J lost 5 bases, with 17 bases between them. The CDR3 consists of 14 residues. CDR1 is KGHSH, CDR2 LQKENI, per germline.

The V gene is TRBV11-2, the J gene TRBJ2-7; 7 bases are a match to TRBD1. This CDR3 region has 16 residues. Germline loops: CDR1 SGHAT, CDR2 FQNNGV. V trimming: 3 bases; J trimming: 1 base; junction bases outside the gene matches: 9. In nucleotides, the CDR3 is TGTGCCAGCAGCTTTTCCGGGACAGCATTTTCCTACGAGCAGTACTTC. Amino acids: CASSFSGTAFSYEQYF.

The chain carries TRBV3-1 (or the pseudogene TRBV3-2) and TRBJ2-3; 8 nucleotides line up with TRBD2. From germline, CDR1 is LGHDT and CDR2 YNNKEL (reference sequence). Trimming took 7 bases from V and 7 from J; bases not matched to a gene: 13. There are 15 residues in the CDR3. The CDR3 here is CASTLRAGERYTQYF. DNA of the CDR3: TGTGCCAGCACCCTAAGAGCGGGAGAAAGATATACGCAGTATTTT.

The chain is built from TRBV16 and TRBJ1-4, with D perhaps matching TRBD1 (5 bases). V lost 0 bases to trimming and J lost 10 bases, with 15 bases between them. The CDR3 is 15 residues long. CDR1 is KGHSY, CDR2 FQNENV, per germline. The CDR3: CASSQSSPPGGKLFF. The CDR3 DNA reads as TGTGCCAGCAGCCAATCTTCGCCGCCGGGGGGAAAACTGTTTTTT.